A selection of T cell receptor beta chains follows, all from one sample in a study of cytomegalovirus exposure and HLA in healthy donors. This table comes from immunoSEQ multiplex PCR, and its TCRdb copy is limited to in-frame clones, with some not included. The sample includes some 150,000 clones. Sequencing used PBMCs. The receptors stem from a woman under 30 in good health and CMV-seropositive. The CDR3 runs from the conserved cysteine through the conserved F or W. D genes are given only for firm matches. The size of a clone is reported for some rows only, either as once, few or many, or as a class for expanded clones.

clone size,J gene,D gene,V gene,CDR3 DNA,CDR3 protein
.,TRBJ1-1,TRBD1,TRBV29-1,TGCAGCGTTCAACCGGGACAGGGGGTGGTAGCTTTCTTT,CSVQPGQGVVAFF
.,TRBJ2-2,.,TRBV7-9,TGTGCCAGCAGCCCCTACCCCGGGGGGGAGCTGTTTTTT,CASSPYPGGELFF
.,TRBJ2-7,.,TRBV23-1,TGCGCCAGCAGCCACCGGAGGTACGAGCAGTACTTC,CASSHRRYEQYF
.,TRBJ2-7,TRBD1,TRBV19,TGTGCCAGTACCCCGGACAGGGGTACTTCCGAGCAGTACTTC,CASTPDRGTSEQYF
.,TRBJ1-1,.,TRBV9,TGTGCCAGCAGCGTCGGGAATAATAGGGACACTGAAGCTTTCTTT,CASSVGNNRDTEAFF
.,TRBJ2-1,TRBD2,TRBV7-8,TGTGCCAGCACCAATAGCGGGAGAGGTGAGCAGTTCTTC,CASTNSGRGEQFF
.,TRBJ2-7,.,TRBV11-2,TGTGCCAGCAGCTCCCCCTTCTCCTACGAGCAGTACTTC,CASSSPFSYEQYF
.,TRBJ2-1,TRBD2,TRBV4-1,TGCGCCAGCAGCCAAGAGGGTGGTAGCGGGGGCCTATACAGCTCCTACAATGAGCAGTTCTTC,CASSQEGGSGGLYSSYNEQFF
medium-sized,TRBJ1-3,TRBD1,TRBV6-1,TGTGCCAGCAGTGTCCAGGACAGGGGCAACACCATATATTTT,CASSVQDRGNTIYF
.,TRBJ1-1,TRBD1,TRBV5-1,TGCGCCAGCAGCTCAGGGGGCAAAGTGGATGAAGCTTTCTTT,CASSSGGKVDEAFF
.,TRBJ2-1,.,TRBV29-1,TGCAGCGGGGGGCACAATGAGCAGTTCTTC,CSGGHNEQFF
.,TRBJ1-2,TRBD1,TRBV28,TGTGCCAGCAGTTATTTCCGGGACAGAAACTATGGCTACACCTTC,CASSYFRDRNYGYTF
.,TRBJ2-5,TRBD2,TRBV10-3,TGTGCCATCAGTGAGTCTCGGACTAGCGGGGCTATCCAAGAGACCCAGTACTTC,CAISESRTSGAIQETQYF
.,TRBJ1-5,.,TRBV11-3,TGTGCCAGCAGCCCGGGGGAGGGGGGGCAGCCCCAGCATTTT,CASSPGEGGQPQHF
.,TRBJ2-7,.,TRBV5-4,TGTGCCAGCAACCTAGGCGCCTCGTCCGACGAGCAGTACTTC,CASNLGASSDEQYF